The entry below describes one T cell receptor (beta chain). Trimming left V 3 bases short and J 5 bases short, with 11 bases between. CDR1 and CDR2 (germline): MNHEY, SMNVEV (reference sequence). This CDR3 has 13 residues. The data belong to a study of blood T cell repertoires in COVID-19. Across the study: The United States, Italy and Spain provided the acute and convalescent COVID-19 samples. Sources were T cells, B-cell-depleted T cells, or PBMCs; the material itself was cDNA or gDNA.

Sequencing was performed with immunoSEQ multiplex PCR; in TCRdb, only in-frame clones are kept and a portion is missing. The table lists about 270,000 clones, under 95% of them singletons. Enrolled through a virtual design, the participants were between 18 and 89 years of age and came from some 25 US areas. The chain employs TRBV27 and TRBJ2-7, with D maybe TRBD1 (5 bases). Sequenced material: PBMCs or T cells enriched from blood (not recorded which). The receptor was isolated from a woman aged 40 to 50 with acute COVID-19. The CDR3 reads CASSFSRVHEQYF. DNA for the CDR3: TGTGCCAGCAGTTTCTCCAGGGTACACGAGCAGTACTTC.